The subject of this entry is one T cell receptor beta chain. V lost 8 bases to trimming and J lost 9 bases; unmatched junction nucleotides: 15. Germline V gene data show CDR1 as SGHVS and CDR2 as FQNEAQ. This CDR3 region has 16 residues. Measured with immunoSEQ multiplex PCR; TCRdb has only the in-frame clones, and not every one. The repertoire holds roughly 150,000 clones, with about 85% as singletons. The data originate from a study of blood T cell repertoires in COVID-19. Background on the study: In each case, the material was cDNA or gDNA derived from T cells, B-cell-depleted T cells, or PBMCs.

Input material: peripheral blood. This TCR was sampled from a woman of 80 years or more with COVID-19, enrolled during active disease. This chain uses TRBV7-8 with TRBJ1-5; TRBD1 agrees at 11 bases. The chain's CDR3 is CASGSVGQGVLRPQHF. CDR3 bases: TGTGCCAGCGGATCGGTGGGACAGGGGGTTTTACGGCCCCAGCATTTT.